This T cell receptor (beta chain) stems from a study of cytomegalovirus exposure and HLA in healthy donors (dated by TCRdb to about 2017). Broadly, across the study: According to an earlier analysis of a few hundred of the donors, 150 million to 200 million T cells yielded some 110 million unique TCR beta sequences and 276 Gb of sequence data. About 300 gigabases of sequencing data and tens of millions of unique TCR sequences were included in an early release covering under 650 HLA-typed donors. Among the roughly 400 genotyped donors, approximately 76% belonged to the genetic ancestry cluster associated with self-reported Caucasian donors. The study aimed to test whether cataloging public T cell receptors could reveal signatures of past pathogen exposure. The study profiled the T cell repertoires of fewer than 850 subjects by immunosequencing and related them to cytomegalovirus serostatus. A separate validation cohort of 100 to 150 different subjects was used in addition to the roughly 640-subject first cohort. To predict cytomegalovirus infection status, the study combined high-throughput TCR immunosequencing, statistical association of individual TCRs with disease status, and machine learning. A later analysis re-analyzed previously published TCR beta repertoires from 600 to 850 donors and added high-resolution HLA genotyping to study TCR occurrence patterns. The later analysis used no new phenotypic data to find candidate immune exposures, relying instead on TCR beta sequences and their occurrence across donors. In an earlier analysis of about 590 of the donors, high-throughput TCR beta sequencing was used to judge whether each TCR beta V gene segment behaved as functional or pseudogenic. Donor age, sex, ethnicity and CMV serostatus were collected together with the repertoire data. A later genetic analysis used genome-wide SNP genotypes for about 65% of the roughly 700 donors, treating that subset as a discovery cohort. Every repertoire in the discovery cohort had been generated on one and the same sequencing platform. HLA typing covered class I and class II loci at four-digit resolution. Typing coverage differed by locus: A, B, C, DRB1 and DQB1 were typed in roughly 629-640 donors, DQA1 in roughly 500, DPA1 in roughly 590, and DPB1 in around 440. Four to six DR-DQ haplotypes were handled as single units for association and clustering, since linkage in the cohort was strong. On average, roughly 240,000 unique TCR beta nucleotide sequences were sequenced per donor among 398 genotyped donors of the cohort, with 15% to 20% of those sequences being non-productive.

Study-wide conclusions, independent of this receptor: Some IMGT-functional V segments, including TRBV6-2 and TRBV6-3, could not be told apart with the 87-base-pair reads, so those segments were excluded. Because counts were too low, more than 15 rarely observed V segments, including chromosome 9 orphons, were excluded from the earlier analysis of 587 of the donors. While some public TCRs were present in many individuals, most TCR sequences turned up only very rarely across donors. A later analysis found that TCR association rates varied across HLA loci, with DRB1 alleles showing the most associated TCRs and HLA-C alleles the fewest. According to a later analysis, most CMV-associated TCR beta chains appeared to be HLA-restricted, and the HLA associations seemed to be driven largely by CMV exposure. The sequencing pipeline was judged likely to have produced a cluster of highly shared sequence variants as a technical artifact. When HLA alleles, especially DR and DQ, strongly co-occurred, TCR associations were difficult to assign to individual alleles. Because some donors lacked HLA typing at each locus, the association tests relied only on the typed subset. A few of the identified cytomegalovirus-associated TCR beta chains were confirmed in vitro to be specific for cytomegalovirus antigens. This cohort had only TCR beta chains sequenced, and the lack of alpha or paired-chain data limited which features could be detected. Linkage disequilibrium might explain the correlated functional status among segregating V segments, but an unknown experimental factor could not be ruled out. In a later genetic analysis, fewer N-insertions in productive TCRs were reported among donors in an Asian-associated ancestry cluster than the 666-donor mean. The authors suggested that the approach could potentially be extended to other disease states and immunological phenotypes. A further reported finding was that TCR beta sequences accurately predicted the HLA-A and HLA-B alleles for most subjects in the first cohort. For the cohort, immune exposure information was limited to CMV serostatus. According to a later analysis, parvovirus B19, influenza, CMV and Epstein-Barr virus appeared linked to several top co-occurrence clusters. A total of 150 to 200 TCR beta chains were listed by the study as associated with cytomegalovirus. An earlier analysis of approximately 530 of the donors showed that most TCR beta V segments appeared in productive rearrangements either about 87% or about 30% of the time, which broadly matched IMGT annotations. A later analysis found that HLA-associated TCR beta chains were more clonally expanded and had lower generation probabilities than equally common non-associated chains. The classifier was reported to diagnose cytomegalovirus status with high specificity and sensitivity in both the original cohort and the validation cohort. In a later genetic analysis, a missense DCLRE1C variant was associated with V-gene and J-gene trimming of TCR beta chains, and the association was replicated in an independent cohort. A later analysis associated 15,000 to 20,000 TCR beta sequences with specific HLA alleles at a false discovery rate of 0.05. Roughly uniform sequencing depth across donors was assumed in presence/absence analyses, although this assumption may not hold.

The library was prepared using the immunoSEQ multiplex PCR assay. For the multiplex PCR, a mixture combining 60 forward primers for TCR Vbeta segments and 13 reverse primers for TCR Jbeta segments was used. The CDR3 region of rearranged TCR beta genes was amplified from genomic DNA with a multiplex PCR assay. On the Illumina HiSeq System, the amplified TCR beta libraries were sequenced as 87-base-pair reads. The published analysis was carried out like this. A later analysis tallied 75 million to 95 million unique TCR beta chains across the 666 repertoires, and approximately 11 million of those chains were shared by two or more donors. A nearest-neighbor algorithm error-corrected the raw reads and collapsed the reads into unique sequences, merging closely related sequences to remove PCR and sequencing errors. To assign V, D and J gene segments, CDR3 sequences were aligned to IMGT reference sequences. For a sequence to be retained, a match of at least six nucleotides to both a V gene segment and a J gene segment was required. Rearrangements were classified as productive when the CDR3 lacked stop codons and remained in frame with V and J, and all other rearrangements were classified as non-productive. CDR3 was defined by IMGT convention, running from the second conserved V-encoded cysteine to the conserved J-encoded phenylalanine. The earlier analysis of a few hundred of the donors excluded sequences that lacked an unambiguous match to a single V gene segment. In an earlier analysis of approximately 590 of the donors, a V segment was called functional when productive rearrangements were above 56.7%, and segregating when the standard deviation between donors exceeded 5%. A statistical classification framework was built to diagnose cytomegalovirus status from the catalog of TCR beta chain sequences. In a later analysis, V and J genes were assigned by comparing TCR nucleotide sequences against IMGT/GENE-DB human TR gene sequences. Using the TCRdist pipeline, a later analysis assigned CDR3 sequences along with most-parsimonious VDJ recombination scenarios. In a later analysis, each TCR beta chain was defined by its CDR3 amino acid sequence together with its V-gene family, and reads without a unique V-gene family were excluded. To address suspected cross-contamination and a sequencing artifact, a later analysis removed approximately 600 highly shared, low-generation-probability nucleotide sequences. In a later analysis, a clonal expansion index for each public chain was calculated from normalized within-repertoire ranks of inferred template counts. In a later analysis, generation probabilities were computed with a VDJ recombination model fitted to out-of-frame rearrangements, and the resulting probabilities were checked against IGoR. Hypergeometric tests were used in a later analysis to score TCR-TCR, TCR-HLA and TCR-CMV co-occurrence, with a repertoire-size bias correction applied to the TCR pairs. In a later analysis, false discovery rates were estimated by permuting HLA or CMV assignments 20 times. A later analysis grouped co-occurring TCRs with DBSCAN, adding TCRdist sequence similarity when clustering within HLA-allele-positive subsets. Repertoires with fewer than 30,000 or more than 120,000 public chains, plus five repertoires with anomalous nucleotide sharing, were excluded from co-occurrence clustering. Here the immuneACCESS table is served through TCRdb, limited to in-frame sequences with V and J called. Missing clones are a known gap in these copies; in checked studies unresolved V genes cover under half, and the rest lacks a known reason. For V, J and clone size, that table is used; D and trimming come from the DNA. For this sample there are about 150,000 clones; 64% appear just once. The ten largest make up around 3% of the sample.

From the cysteine through the phenylalanine, the CDR3 covers 15 amino acids. Just the 45-base CDR3 DNA is kept, in frame starting at base 1. V is clipped by 4 bases and J by 0 bases, and the sequence between their germline boundaries is 11 bases long. CDR1 and CDR2 were assigned from the germline V gene (reference sequence) as SGHNT and YYREEE. In total, more than 500 healthy bone marrow donors made up the cohort. At the time of sampling, all cohort members were nominally healthy, though unrecorded immune exposures were likely present. The donor tested CMV seropositive, placing the donor among the 289 seropositive members of the cohort. A peripheral blood sample was collected from each donor, and TCR beta sequencing was performed on peripheral blood mononuclear cells. The Qiagen DNeasy Blood Extraction Kit was used to extract genomic DNA from the blood cell samples. Remarks on this clone: The antigen this receptor binds is unknown. Per-nucleotide qualities are absent, and no much larger clonotype sits a single base away.

The chain joins TRBV5-4 to TRBJ1-3; TRBD1 is perhaps the D gene, given 6 matching bases. The TCR comes from a woman under 40 in good health and CMV-seropositive. The sequencing input was PBMCs. The DNA sequence is TGTGCCAGCAGCCCGGGACACCTCTCTGGAAACACCATATATTTT. The encoded protein is CASSPGHLSGNTIYF.